This is a list of T cell receptor beta chains from one sample in a study of blood T cell repertoires in COVID-19. Generated by immunoSEQ multiplex PCR, the TCRdb table keeps only in-frame clones and is missing some. The repertoire consists of tens of thousands of clones, with 70% to 90% occurring once and the leading ten covering more than 7%. The sequenced sample was peripheral blood. All receptors come from a man between 60 and 70 years old with acute or convalescent COVID-19. Each CDR3 is given with its conserved first and last residue.

J gene: TRBJ2-7; CDR3 length: 15; V gene: TRBV10-2; CDR3 protein: CASSERQGRGYEQYF
J gene: TRBJ2-1; CDR3 length: 12; V gene: TRBV7-6; CDR3 protein: CASSRGLNEQFF
J gene: TRBJ2-7; CDR3 length: 13; V gene: TRBV19; CDR3 protein: CASRDGNFNEQYF
J gene: TRBJ1-1; CDR3 length: 13; V gene: TRBV14; CDR3 protein: CASSQVRGTEAFF
J gene: TRBJ1-6; CDR3 length: 14; V gene: TRBV30; CDR3 protein: CAWSVGQGGSPLHF
J gene: TRBJ2-7; CDR3 length: 13; V gene: TRBV11-3; CDR3 protein: CASSLNRQGEQYF
J gene: TRBJ1-6; CDR3 length: 15; V gene: TRBV2; CDR3 protein: CASSEMSSYNSPLHF
J gene: TRBJ1-4; CDR3 length: 15; V gene: TRBV5-8; CDR3 protein: CASSLEERGGEKLFF
J gene: TRBJ1-5; CDR3 length: 14; V gene: TRBV10-3; CDR3 protein: CAISEVRQGQPQHF
J gene: TRBJ1-2; CDR3 length: 14; V gene: TRBV24-1; CDR3 protein: CATSDTGTPYGYTF
J gene: TRBJ1-1; CDR3 length: 13; V gene: TRBV12-3/TRBV12-4; CDR3 protein: CASSLGPGTEAFF
J gene: TRBJ1-6; CDR3 length: 15; V gene: TRBV6-1; CDR3 protein: CASSEGRVQNSPLHF
J gene: TRBJ2-7; CDR3 length: 15; V gene: TRBV19; CDR3 protein: CASSTRAGRSHEQYF
J gene: TRBJ1-1; CDR3 length: 17; V gene: TRBV6-1; CDR3 protein: CASSEGTGFSVDTEAFF
J gene: TRBJ2-5; CDR3 length: 14; V gene: TRBV7-2; CDR3 protein: CASSPSGREETQYF
J gene: TRBJ2-7; CDR3 length: 15; V gene: TRBV5-4; CDR3 protein: CASSLGLPSQYEQYF
J gene: TRBJ2-3; CDR3 length: 15; V gene: TRBV2; CDR3 protein: CASRKRQGVPDTQYF
J gene: TRBJ2-7; CDR3 length: 14; V gene: TRBV5-1; CDR3 protein: CASSPRGVTYEQYF
J gene: TRBJ1-5; CDR3 length: 14; V gene: TRBV9; CDR3 protein: CASSVQGGNQPQHF
J gene: TRBJ1-2; CDR3 length: 15; V gene: TRBV10-3; CDR3 protein: CALLQTDRGGNGYTF
J gene: TRBJ1-2; CDR3 length: 14; V gene: TRBV29-1; CDR3 protein: CSESRLQGVSGYTF
J gene: TRBJ2-1; CDR3 length: 13; V gene: TRBV18; CDR3 protein: CASSPGQGNEQFF
J gene: TRBJ1-6; CDR3 length: 13; V gene: TRBV20-1; CDR3 protein: CSASPGMKGHLHF
J gene: TRBJ2-3; CDR3 length: 15; V gene: TRBV4-2; CDR3 protein: CASSQQLVSTDTQYF
J gene: TRBJ1-5; CDR3 length: 13; V gene: TRBV5-6; CDR3 protein: CASSLSRGQPQHF
J gene: TRBJ2-2; CDR3 length: 14; V gene: TRBV5-1; CDR3 protein: CASSLGLASGELFF
J gene: TRBJ1-2; CDR3 length: 15; V gene: TRBV6-2/TRBV6-3; CDR3 protein: CASSYTGTTNYGYTF
J gene: TRBJ1-1; CDR3 length: 13; V gene: TRBV10-3; CDR3 protein: CATLTGMNTEAFF